This T cell receptor (beta chain) was documented in a study of T cells in Graves' hyperthyroidism and ophthalmopathy. Amplification targeted TCR beta CDR3 regions from RNA transcripts. The TCR CDR3 was amplified in a first-round RT-PCR using the HTBI primer set. TCRdb reanalysed the multiplex PCR reads using MiXCR and keeps one entry per CDR3 protein. Of 750,000 to 950,000 distinct CDR3 sequences in the sample, roughly 40% were seen once. Germline V gene lookup returns CDR1 SNHLY and CDR2 FYNNEI. The CDR3 has 13 residues. V was shortened by 8 bases and J by 1 base, with 11 bases between the two germline ends. This clonotype was observed at least ten times. Graves' hyperthyroidism showing no ophthalmopathy progression within 18 months was considered stable.

The sample consisted of blood. The chain has TRBV2 and TRBJ2-5; D is possibly TRBD1 or TRBD2 (5 bases each). The source is a man between 18 and 35 years old with Graves' hyperthyroidism. The CDR3 here is CASGRDRQETQYF. CDR3 nucleotide sequence: TGTGCCAGCGGCCGGGACCGCCAAGAGACCCAGTACTTC.